This T cell receptor (beta chain) was retrieved from a study of blood T cell repertoires in COVID-19. The wider study: Whether acute or convalescent, the COVID-19 samples came from the United States, Italy and Spain. The analysed material was cDNA or gDNA that came from T cells, B-cell-depleted T cells, or PBMCs.

Per the original data handling: Amplification of reference gene primers was used by the study to estimate nucleated cell counts. Using immunoSEQ multiplex PCR, the repertoire was profiled, and TCRdb retains in-frame clones only, with some absent. V and J calls and clone size are as listed in that table; D and trimming were resolved from the DNA. The sample gives around 150,000 clones, 85% of which show up once; roughly 3% is in the top ten. The length of the CDR3 is 14 residues. Germline CDR1 is SGHRS and CDR2 is YFSETQ. Trimming left V 0 bases short and J 5 bases short, with 10 bases between. The genes are TRBV5-1 and TRBJ2-3; D is perhaps TRBD1 (5 bases). This TCR derives from a human donor with acute or convalescent COVID-19. The donor label of this sample is uncertain. Source material: peripheral blood. In nucleotides, the CDR3 is TGCGCCAGCAGCTTGGCACAGGCCGAAGATACGCAGTATTTT. This encodes CASSLAQAEDTQYF.